A selection of T cell receptor beta chains follows, all from one sample in a study of cytomegalovirus exposure and HLA in healthy donors. The repertoire was sequenced with immunoSEQ multiplex PCR; TCRdb's copy has only in-frame clones and lacks some. The top ten clones hold 7.6% of a sample with over 55,000 clones, around 70% of them seen once. Sequenced sample: PBMCs. The receptors were gathered from a man aged 40-49 years in good health and CMV-seropositive. Each CDR3 is given with its conserved first and last residue. The D gene is left open where the match is weak. Clone size appears in some rows only: once, few, many, or a class for an expanded clone.

j_call clone_size v_call d_call cdr3_nt cdr3_aa
TRBJ1-3 . TRBV7-2 . TGTGCCAGCAGCCTGAGGGACTCTGGAAACACCATATATTTT CASSLRDSGNTIYF
TRBJ2-3 . TRBV9 TRBD1 TGTGCCAGCAGCGTACAGGGGGTTGGCACAGATACGCAGTATTTT CASSVQGVGTDTQYF
TRBJ1-3 . TRBV29-1 . TGCAGCGTTGAAGGGATGGCGGACTCTGGAAACACCATATATTTT CSVEGMADSGNTIYF
TRBJ1-2 . TRBV28 . TGTGCCAGCAGGACAACACCCCCTGTCGGGATAGGCTACACCTTC CASRTTPPVGIGYTF
TRBJ1-1 . TRBV2 . TGTGCCAGCAGTGGGACGGGGGGCCCCACTTCTTTCTTT CASSGTGGPTSFF
TRBJ2-7 few TRBV7-9 . TGTGCCAGCAGCCCCATAGAACAGGCTCGGGAGCAGTACTTC CASSPIEQAREQYF
TRBJ1-5 . TRBV27 . TGTGCCAGCAGACCAGTCAATAGCAATCAGCCCCAGCATTTT CASRPVNSNQPQHF
TRBJ1-4 . TRBV6-6 . TGTGCCAGCAGTTCTCCCGACAGAACTTTTGAAAAACTGTTTTTT CASSSPDRTFEKLFF
TRBJ1-2 . TRBV4-2 . TGTGCCAGCAGCCAAGCCTCAGAGGGCGGCTATGGCTACACCTTC CASSQASEGGYGYTF
TRBJ1-1 . TRBV5-1 TRBD1 TGCGCCAGCAGTCTGGGACAGGGAACGTTCGCTTTCTTT CASSLGQGTFAFF
TRBJ1-1 once TRBV5-4 . TGTGCCAGCAGCCAAGAGGCGGAATCTTCTGAAGCTTTCTTT CASSQEAESSEAFF
TRBJ1-1 . TRBV4-1 . TGCGCCAGCAGCCCAGGGGTGAACACTGAAGCTTTCTTT CASSPGVNTEAFF
TRBJ2-2 . TRBV7-2 . TGTGCCAGCAGCCAAGTTGTGGCAGCGGACCTGAACGGGGAGCTGTTTTTT CASSQVVAADLNGELFF
TRBJ2-5 . TRBV29-1 . TGCAGCGTTGCGCTGACATCCCAAGAGACCCAGTACTTC CSVALTSQETQYF
TRBJ1-2 . TRBV30 . TGTGCCTGGAGTGTATTATCGGGGGACGGCTACACCTTC CAWSVLSGDGYTF
TRBJ1-1 few TRBV6-5 . TGTGCCAGCACCCCGAGGGGGTCGAACACTGAAGCTTTCTTT CASTPRGSNTEAFF
TRBJ1-2 . TRBV7-9 TRBD1 TGTGCCAGCAGCTCGCCGGGATGGACAGGGCTATATGGCTACACCTTC CASSSPGWTGLYGYTF
TRBJ1-1 . TRBV7-9 . TGTGCCAGCAGCTTAGCTGGATCGGGGGGCCTCACTGAAGCTTTCTTT CASSLAGSGGLTEAFF
TRBJ2-7 . TRBV6-5 TRBD1 TGTGCCAGCATCGACAGGGGGCGGTCCTACGAGCAGTACTTC CASIDRGRSYEQYF
TRBJ2-2 . TRBV27 TRBD2 TGTGCCAGCAGTTACAGCGGGAGGAGAAACACCGGGGAGCTGTTTTTT CASSYSGRRNTGELFF
TRBJ2-4 once TRBV5-6 . TGTGCCAGCAGCTTGACCAGGCTGGCCAAAAACATTCAGTACTTC CASSLTRLAKNIQYF
TRBJ1-2 few TRBV11-2 TRBD1 TGTGCCAGCAGCAGACAGGGGGGAGGTGGCTACACCTTC CASSRQGGGGYTF
TRBJ2-1 many TRBV5-8 TRBD2 TGTGCCAGCAGCCAGGGGCTAGCGGGAGCAATAGGTGAGCAGTTCTTC CASSQGLAGAIGEQFF
TRBJ1-5 . TRBV7-9 . TGTGCCAGCAGCTTAGGCGGGACTCAGCCCCAGCATTTT CASSLGGTQPQHF
TRBJ1-1 . TRBV5-1 TRBD1 TGCGCCAGCAGCTTGGACAACAGGGGGGAGTTTGCTTTCTTT CASSLDNRGEFAFF
TRBJ1-4 . TRBV5-1 . TGCGCCAGCAGCTTGGATGGACAGCCTAATGAAAAACTGTTTTTT CASSLDGQPNEKLFF
TRBJ1-2 . TRBV4-3 . TGCGCCAGCAGCCAAGAGAGGACTACCCATGGCTACACCTTC CASSQERTTHGYTF
TRBJ2-1 . TRBV7-6 . TGTGCCAGCAGCTACCGAGTAAGCTCCTACAATGAGCAGTTCTTC CASSYRVSSYNEQFF
TRBJ2-3 few TRBV29-1 . TGCAGCGTTGACAACCAGGGCGGCACAGATACGCAGTATTTT CSVDNQGGTDTQYF
TRBJ2-3 . TRBV5-5 . TGTGCCAGCAGCTTAGCGCCCACAGATACGCAGTATTTT CASSLAPTDTQYF
TRBJ1-2 few TRBV4-3 TRBD1 TGCGCCAGCAGCCAAGGACAGACAGGGAATGGCTACACCTTC CASSQGQTGNGYTF
TRBJ2-5 . TRBV10-3 TRBD1 TGTGCCATCAGTGGACAGGGCCAACAAGAGACCCAGTACTTC CAISGQGQQETQYF
TRBJ1-6 few TRBV25-1 TRBD1 TGTGCCAGCAGTCCCGGGACAGGGAGTAATTCACCCCTCCACTTT CASSPGTGSNSPLHF
TRBJ2-1 . TRBV5-4 TRBD1 TGTGCCAGCAGACCCAAAACAGGGGTCAATGAGCAGTTCTTC CASRPKTGVNEQFF
TRBJ2-7 . TRBV6-5 . TGTGCCAGCACCACACGTGGCAGGGGCTCTTACGAGCAGTACTTC CASTTRGRGSYEQYF
TRBJ2-7 . TRBV7-8 . TGTGCCAGCAGCTTAGAGTCAGGGCTCCTATACGAGCAGTACTTC CASSLESGLLYEQYF
TRBJ2-7 few TRBV2 . TGTGCCAGCAGTGAGGGCCTGAAGGACTACGAGCAGTACTTC CASSEGLKDYEQYF
TRBJ2-7 . TRBV29-1 TRBD1 TGCAGCGAGGTGCGCTCCACAGGGGGAGAACAAGAGCAGTACTTC CSEVRSTGGEQEQYF
TRBJ1-1 . TRBV11-2 . TGTGCCAGCAGCCCTTTTACTAAGAACACTGAAGCCTTCTTT CASSPFTKNTEAFF
TRBJ1-6 . TRBV6-6 . TGTGCCAGCAAGGGGTGGGATTCACCCCTCCACTTT CASKGWDSPLHF
TRBJ1-1 . TRBV28 . TGTGCCACCCGACGGGGGGAAGCTTTCTTT CATRRGEAFF
TRBJ2-7 . TRBV29-1 TRBD1 TGCAGCGCAGCTGGACAGGGTTACGAGCAGTACTTC CSAAGQGYEQYF
TRBJ2-7 few TRBV7-2 . TGTGCCAGCAGCTTCCGGGGGAGCTCCTACGAGCAGTACTTC CASSFRGSSYEQYF
TRBJ1-4 . TRBV5-6 . TGTGCCAGCAGCTTGGAGGGGGGGCCCAGTGAAAAACTGTTTTTT CASSLEGGPSEKLFF
TRBJ2-7 . TRBV10-3 TRBD2 TGTGCCACCGAACCGGGACTAGCGGGAGGGGGCTACGAGCAGTACTTC CATEPGLAGGGYEQYF
TRBJ2-1 . TRBV6-5 . TGTGCCAGCACCGCACAGGGTTCGCAGTTCTTC CASTAQGSQFF
TRBJ1-2 . TRBV28 TRBD1 TGTGCCAGCAGTCGACAGGGGGCGCATGGCTACACCTTC CASSRQGAHGYTF
TRBJ2-3 few TRBV11-2 TRBD2 TGTGCCAGCAGCCCTCAGGCGGGAGGAGGGGATACGCAGTATTTT CASSPQAGGGDTQYF
TRBJ2-7 . TRBV18 TRBD2 TGTGCCAGCTCACCGGCGCGGCCGACTAGCGGGAGGGCCCACGAGCAGTACTTC CASSPARPTSGRAHEQYF
TRBJ2-3 . TRBV6-6 TRBD1 TGTGCCAGCAGTTACGGGCGGGGACAGGTGGGAGATACGCAGTATTTT CASSYGRGQVGDTQYF
TRBJ1-2 . TRBV27 . TGTGCCAGCAGGGAACAAACATCCGCGGGTGGCTACACCTTC CASREQTSAGGYTF